This paragraph reports one T cell receptor beta chain. The antigen is unknown. PCR was performed a second time for about 7 to 11 cycles using a sample-barcoded 5' primer and a J-beta primer mix. In TCRdb, the 5' RACE reads were re-called with MiXCR into one record per CDR3 protein. Of fewer than 800,000 distinct CDR3 sequences listed, about 25% are singletons. The CDR3 spans 14 residues. Germline-derived CDR1 and CDR2 are SQVTM and ANQGSEA. The V gene lost 7 bases and the J gene lost 1 base, with 15 bases spanning the gap. This sample stems from a study of blood T cells in healthy people across ages. Study-level points and caveats: Changes seen in expanded clonotypes were possibly confounded by donor CMV status left unknown. With age, beta diversity per million T cells declined roughly linearly, significantly by 40.

These sequences were also reported in another study, on T cells of mothers and their children. That study adds: In both related and unrelated pairs, TCR recombination output is shaped similarly by thymic selection.

The receptor's source is a boy between 5 and 17 years old in good health. The chain couples TRBV29-1 to TRBJ2-3; TRBD2 is a possible D gene (6 bases). The sample comprised blood. CDR3 region: CSASTSYGTDTQYF. CDR3 in DNA: TGCAGCGCCAGCACTAGCTATGGCACAGATACGCAGTATTTT.